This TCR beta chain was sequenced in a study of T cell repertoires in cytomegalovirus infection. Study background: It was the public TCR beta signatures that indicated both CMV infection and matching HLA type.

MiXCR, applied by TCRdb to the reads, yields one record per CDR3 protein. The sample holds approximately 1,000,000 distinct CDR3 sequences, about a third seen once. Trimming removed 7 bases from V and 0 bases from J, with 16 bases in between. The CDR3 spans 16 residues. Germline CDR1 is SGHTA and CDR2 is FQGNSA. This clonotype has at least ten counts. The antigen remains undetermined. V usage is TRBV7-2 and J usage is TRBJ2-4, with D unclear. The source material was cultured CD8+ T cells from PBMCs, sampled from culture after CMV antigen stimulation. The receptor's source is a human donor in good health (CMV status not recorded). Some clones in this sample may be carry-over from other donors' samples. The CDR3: CASTPEVQLAKNIQYF. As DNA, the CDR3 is TGTGCCAGCACCCCTGAGGTACAGCTAGCCAAAAACATTCAGTACTTC. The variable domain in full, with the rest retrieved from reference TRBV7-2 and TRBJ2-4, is GAGVSQSPSNKVTEKGKDVELRCDPISGHTALYWYRQSLGQGLEFLIYFQGNSAPDKSGLPSDRFSAERTGGSVSTLTIQRTQQEDSAVYLCASTPEVQLAKNIQYFGAGTRLSVL.